This T cell receptor (beta chain) was recovered during a study of cytomegalovirus exposure and HLA in healthy donors (TCRdb year 2017). General notes on the study: In an earlier analysis of approximately 640 of the donors, approximately 260 Gb of sequence data and some 100 million unique TCR beta sequences from roughly 200 million T cells were reported. Typing coverage differed by locus: A, B, C, DRB1 and DQB1 were typed in roughly 629-640 donors, DQA1 in about 560, DPA1 in 600 to 610, and DPB1 in just under 490. Among about 360 genotyped donors of the cohort, an average of roughly 240,000 unique TCR beta nucleotide sequences were sequenced per donor, around a sixth of them non-productive. The T cell repertoires of 666 subjects were profiled by immunosequencing and related to cytomegalovirus serostatus. Donor age, sex, ethnicity and CMV serostatus were collected together with the repertoire data. The later analysis used no new phenotypic data to find candidate immune exposures, relying instead on TCR beta sequences and their occurrence across donors. A few DR-DQ haplotypes were treated as single units for association and clustering because of strong linkage in the cohort. To decide whether each TCR beta V gene segment behaved as functional or pseudogenic, an earlier analysis of fewer than 750 of the donors relied on high-throughput TCR beta sequencing. To study patterns of TCR occurrence, a later analysis re-analyzed previously published TCR beta repertoires from more than 550 donors and added high-resolution HLA genotyping. An early release that covered roughly 600 HLA-typed donors contained 300 to 350 gigabases of sequencing data and around 85 million unique TCR sequences. A later genetic analysis took genome-wide SNP genotypes for about three fifths of the roughly 670 donors and used that subset as a discovery cohort. To predict cytomegalovirus infection status, the study brought together high-throughput TCR immunosequencing, statistical association of individual TCRs with disease status, and machine learning. The aim of the study was to test whether cataloging public T cell receptors could identify signatures of past pathogen exposure. Every discovery cohort repertoire had been produced on one sequencing platform. Class I and class II HLA loci were covered by the typing at four-digit resolution. Along with the roughly 700-subject first cohort, a separate validation cohort of over a hundred different subjects was used. Among the roughly 400 genotyped donors, under 90% belonged to the genetic ancestry cluster associated with self-reported Caucasian donors.

Study-level results and caveats: The earlier analysis of about 600 of the donors excluded approximately 15 rarely observed V segments, including chromosome 9 orphons, because counts were too low. Roughly uniform sequencing depth across donors was assumed in presence/absence analyses, although this assumption may not hold. The 87-base-pair reads could not distinguish some IMGT-functional V segments, including TRBV6-2 and TRBV6-3, so those segments were excluded. Compared with the approximately 670-donor mean, donors in an Asian-associated ancestry cluster had fewer N-insertions in productive TCRs, according to a later genetic analysis. In vitro tests confirmed that a few of the cytomegalovirus-associated TCR beta chains recognize cytomegalovirus antigens. Most TCR sequences were observed very rarely across donors, whereas some public TCRs were present in many individuals. Because HLA typing was unavailable for some donors at each locus, only the typed subset was used in association tests. Compared with equally common non-associated chains, HLA-associated TCR beta chains in a later analysis were more clonally expanded and had lower generation probabilities. A further reported finding was that TCR beta sequences accurately predicted the HLA-A and HLA-B alleles for most subjects in the first cohort. Linkage disequilibrium might explain the correlated functional status among segregating V segments, but an unknown experimental factor could not be excluded. According to a later analysis, parvovirus B19, influenza, CMV and Epstein-Barr virus appeared linked to several top co-occurrence clusters. V-gene and J-gene trimming of TCR beta chains was associated with a missense DCLRE1C variant in a later genetic analysis, and the association was replicated in an independent cohort. In an earlier analysis of some 550 of the donors, most TCR beta V segments were observed in productive rearrangements about 87% or about 30% of the time, broadly matching IMGT annotations. Strong co-occurrence of HLA alleles, especially DR and DQ, made assigning TCR associations to individual alleles difficult. At a false discovery rate of 0.05, a later analysis linked 15,000 to 20,000 TCR beta sequences to specific HLA alleles. For the cohort, immune exposure information was limited to CMV serostatus. In a later analysis, the rate of TCR association differed among HLA loci, with DRB1 alleles having the most associated TCRs and HLA-C alleles having the fewest. Cytomegalovirus status was reported to be diagnosed by the classifier with high specificity and sensitivity in both the original and validation cohorts. Only TCR beta chains were sequenced in this cohort, and the absence of alpha or paired-chain data limited detectable features. A cluster of highly shared sequence variants was judged likely to represent a technical artifact of the sequencing pipeline. In the study, 150 to 200 TCR beta chains were listed as associated with cytomegalovirus. According to a later analysis, most CMV-associated TCR beta chains appeared to be HLA-restricted, and the HLA associations seemed to be driven largely by CMV exposure. The authors suggested that the approach could potentially be extended to other disease states and immunological phenotypes.

The receptor library was made with the immunoSEQ multiplex PCR assay. The multiplex PCR relied on a mix of 60 forward primers for TCR Vbeta segments and 13 reverse primers for TCR Jbeta segments. A multiplex PCR assay on genomic DNA amplified the CDR3 region of rearranged TCR beta genes. The Illumina HiSeq System was used to sequence the amplified TCR beta libraries as 87-base-pair reads. As for the original processing: A later analysis counted approximately 74 million unique TCR beta chains across the roughly 700 repertoires, and roughly 11 million of these chains were shared by at least two donors. To remove PCR and sequencing errors, raw reads were error-corrected and collapsed into unique sequences using a nearest-neighbor algorithm that merged closely related sequences. CDR3 sequences were aligned to IMGT reference sequences to assign V, D and J gene segments. For a sequence to be retained, a match of at least six nucleotides was required to both a V gene segment and a J gene segment. Rearrangements were called productive when the CDR3 lacked stop codons and stayed in frame with V and J; all others were non-productive. Following IMGT convention, CDR3 was defined as the stretch from the second conserved V-encoded cysteine up to the conserved J-encoded phenylalanine. The earlier analysis of about 500 of the donors excluded sequences that lacked an unambiguous match to a single V gene segment. In an earlier analysis of approximately 560 of the donors, a V segment was called functional when productive rearrangements were above 56.7%, and segregating when the standard deviation between donors exceeded 5%. A statistical classification framework was built to diagnose cytomegalovirus status from the catalog of TCR beta chain sequences. A later analysis assigned V and J genes by comparing TCR nucleotide sequences with IMGT/GENE-DB human TR gene sequences. In a later analysis, CDR3 sequences and most-parsimonious VDJ recombination scenarios were assigned using the TCRdist pipeline. In a later analysis, every TCR beta chain was defined by the combination of its CDR3 amino acid sequence and its V-gene family, and reads without a unique V-gene family were dropped. As a way to deal with suspected cross-contamination and a sequencing artifact, a later analysis dropped approximately 570 nucleotide sequences that were highly shared and had low generation probability. A later analysis calculated a clonal expansion index for each public chain from normalized within-repertoire ranks of inferred template counts. In a later analysis, generation probabilities were computed using a VDJ recombination model fitted to out-of-frame rearrangements, and the results were checked against IGoR. In a later analysis, TCR-TCR, TCR-HLA and TCR-CMV co-occurrence was scored with hypergeometric tests, and a repertoire-size bias correction was applied to TCR pairs. A later analysis estimated false discovery rates by permuting HLA or CMV assignments 20 times. In a later analysis, co-occurring TCRs were grouped using DBSCAN, and TCRdist sequence similarity was added for clustering within HLA-allele-positive subsets. Repertoires with fewer than 30,000 or more than 120,000 public chains, plus five repertoires with anomalous nucleotide sharing, were excluded from co-occurrence clustering. In its TCRdb copy, this immuneACCESS table keeps in-frame sequences only and misses some clones. Where compared with another copy, unresolved V genes explain less than half of these, and the others have no known cause. V, J and clone size were drawn from that table, and D and trimming were deduced from the DNA. Recorded for this sample are fewer than 200,000 clones; about 78% of them occurred a single time. The ten largest clones take up around 2.5% of the sample.

The CDR3 measures 15 amino acids from cysteine to phenylalanine. Only the CDR3 DNA stays, 45 bases, in frame from base 1. Trimming costs V 4 bases and J 6 bases, and their ends lie 19 bases apart. Based on the germline V gene, the CDR1 and CDR2 sequences are SGDLS and YYNGEE. Comments on this clone: Its antigen remains undetermined. Qualities for individual bases were not recorded, and no much larger clone is one base off.

The cohort consisted of some 670 healthy bone marrow donors. At the time of sampling, all cohort members were nominally healthy, though unrecorded immune exposures were likely present. The donor tested CMV seronegative, placing the donor among the roughly 340 seronegative members of the cohort. A peripheral blood sample was provided by each donor, and peripheral blood mononuclear cells were used for TCR beta sequencing. The Qiagen DNeasy Blood Extraction Kit was used to extract genomic DNA from the blood cell samples. This clonotype originated in a man between 60 and 75 years old in good health and CMV-seronegative. Sequencing was carried out using PBMCs. The sequence links TRBV9 to TRBJ1-1; the D gene is perhaps TRBD1, from 5 matching bases. CDR3 loop: CASSLEGAGKAEAFF. The nucleotide sequence reads TGTGCCAGCAGCCTGGAAGGGGCAGGGAAGGCTGAAGCTTTCTTT. The CDR3, completed at both ends by the reference TRBV9 and TRBJ1-1 genes, gives the full variable domain DSGVTQTPKHLITATGQRVTLRCSPRSGDLSVYWYQQSLDQGLQFLIQYYNGEERAKGNILERFSAQQFPDLHSELNLSSLELGDSALYFCASSLEGAGKAEAFFGQGTRLTVV.